This note documents a single TCR beta chain sequence. Measured with immunoSEQ multiplex PCR; TCRdb has only the in-frame clones, and not every one. The sample lists about 150,000 clones; roughly 85% were seen once. Participants had their cohort set by participant-reported clinical history. V was clipped by 5 bases and J by 8 bases; unmatched bases: 4. Germline CDR1 is SGHVS and CDR2 is FQNEAQ. The CDR3 sequence is 13 residues long. This entry comes from a study of blood T cell repertoires in COVID-19. Study in general: Either two negative PCRs, clearance, or symptom resolution qualified Cohort 3 donors as recovered.

This receptor was taken from a woman aged 70 to 79 in a cohort exposed to, infected with or recovered from COVID-19 (not recorded which). Sample: PBMCs or T cells enriched from blood (not recorded which). The gene calls are TRBV7-8 and TRBJ2-7, with TRBD1 matching over 12 bases. CDR3 sequence: CASSRDRGQQQYF. CDR3 DNA sequence: TGTGCCAGCAGCCGGGACAGGGGGCAACAGCAGTACTTC.